This T cell receptor beta chain was sequenced in a study of blood T cell repertoires in COVID-19. Enrolled through a virtual design, the participants were between roughly 18 and 90 years of age and came from some 25 US areas. The recovered donors of Cohort 3 showed two negative PCRs, clearance, or symptom resolution. Germline V gene lookup returns CDR1 SGHAT and CDR2 FQNNGV. V was pared by 1 base and J by 2 bases, with 11 bases of the junction left unmatched. The CDR3 has 17 residues. The method was immunoSEQ multiplex PCR; TCRdb's version includes in-frame clones alone and lacks a portion of them. The sample shows roughly 290,000 clones, about 89% of them seen only once.

This rearrangement joins TRBV11-2 to TRBJ2-7; 7 bases are shared with TRBD2. Sequenced input: PBMCs or T cells enriched from blood (not recorded which). The origin of this receptor is a woman in her thirties or forties who had recovered from COVID-19. The CDR3, as DNA: TGTGCCAGCAGCTTAGCCCTCCGACTAGCCCCAACCTACGAGCAGTACTTC. It codes for CASSLALRLAPTYEQYF.